A single sample gave rise to the 26 T cell receptor beta chains below, sequenced in a study of identical twins (dated by TCRdb to the mid-2010s). Library construction relied on 5' RACE. Sequencing instrument: Illumina HiSeq 2000. TCRdb reprocessed the public reads (quality trimming at Q25 with fastp, clone calling with MiXCR) and kept in-frame beta chains. Every CDR3 protein is listed once, alongside the most common genes and DNA of its rows. The sample data list around 690,000 distinct CDR3 sequences, and 21% of these were observed just once. The ten largest clonotypes hold approximately 4.5% of the sample. These sequences were also reported in another study, on T cells expressing NK-cell markers.

Source material: PBMCs. Source of these receptors: a woman between 18 and 29 years old in good health.

In its sample, this clonotype was seen a few times. The J gene is TRBJ1-1, the V gene TRBV15, with D possibly being TRBD1 (5 bases). Trimming removed 2 bases from V and 2 bases from J, with 21 bases in between. The length of the CDR3 is 18 residues. Germline CDR1 is LNHNV and CDR2 is YYDKDF (reference sequence). The CDR3 here is CATSRKTVAGSPNTEAFF. CDR3 DNA sequence: TGTGCCACCAGCAGAAAGACAGTTGCCGGCTCTCCCAACACTGAAGCTTTCTTT.

This clonotype was seen a handful of times. The chain recombines TRBV4-2 with TRBJ2-3; D is perhaps TRBD2 (7 bases). The CDR3 runs 15 residues. V was cut by 3 bases and J by 5 bases, with 15 bases left in between. Germline V gives CDR1 LGHNA, CDR2 YNFKEQ. In nucleotides, the CDR3 is TGTGCCAGCAGCCAGTCGGGGGGCCTGGGAGATACGCAGTATTTT. Translation gives CASSQSGGLGDTQYF.

This clonotype was picked up a small number of times. J is TRBJ2-3 and V is TRBV29-1; no reliable D call. CDR1 and CDR2 from the germline V gene are SQVTM and ANQGSEA. Trimming took 7 bases from V and 6 from J, leaving 11 bases between them. The CDR3 runs 11 residues. The CDR3, as DNA: TGCAGCGGCCTACTCAGCGATACGCAGTATTTT. Protein sequence: CSGLLSDTQYF.

The chain couples TRBV11-2 to TRBJ2-1, with a weak D call TRBD2 (7 bases). Germline V gives CDR1 SGHAT, CDR2 FQNNGV. This CDR3 spans 12 amino acids. V gave up 4 bases and J gave up 13 bases, with 14 bases separating them. The CDR3 spells CASSSRGPLQFF. The DNA of the CDR3 is TGTGCCAGCAGCTCGCGGGGGCCCCTACAGTTCTTC.

The chain recombines TRBV20-1 with TRBJ2-1; TRBD2 aligns across 12 bases. With 6 bases clipped from V and 2 bases from J, the junction kept 8 bases outside the gene matches. The germline V gene encodes CDR1 DFQATT and CDR2 SNEGSKA (reference sequence). CDR3 size: 16 residues. CDR3: CSAAPLAGGTYNEQFF. The CDR3 coding sequence is TGCAGTGCCGCCCCACTAGCGGGAGGCACCTACAATGAGCAGTTCTTC.

The chain uses TRBV29-1 and TRBJ2-3; D may be TRBD1 (5 bases). V was shortened by 4 bases and J by 5 bases, with 19 bases between the two germline ends. Germline V gene lookup returns CDR1 SQVTM and CDR2 ANQGSEA. The CDR3 is 15 amino acids. In DNA form, the CDR3 reads TGCAGCGTTGGGGGCTCGGTAGCTTTGGAAGATACGCAGTATTTT. Amino acid sequence: CSVGGSVALEDTQYF.

The J gene is TRBJ1-1, the V gene TRBV20-1; 8 nucleotides align to TRBD1. The CDR3 runs to 14 residues. Germline V gene lookup returns CDR1 DFQATT and CDR2 SNEGSKA (reference sequence). V shed 5 bases and J 1 base; nucleotides not matched to a gene: 6. As DNA, the CDR3 is TGCAGTGCTTCGATAGGGACAGGGAACACTGAAGCTTTCTTT. It translates to CSASIGTGNTEAFF.

This clonotype appeared a few times. V usage is TRBV23-1 and J usage is TRBJ1-1; D is unclear. TRBV23-1 carries the ORF label, with uncertain function. V shed 8 bases and J shed 1 base, with 14 bases lying between them. The CDR3 loop spans 14 amino acids. Here the CDR3 DNA reads TGCGCCAGCCGACCCCCATTTGGGAACACTGAAGCTTTCTTT. Translated: CASRPPFGNTEAFF.

This clonotype was picked up a small number of times. V usage is TRBV20-1 and J usage is TRBJ2-2, with 9 bases lining up with TRBD2. The germline gives CDR1 DFQATT, CDR2 SNEGSKA (reference sequence). CDR3 size: 16 residues. J was trimmed by 4 bases and V by 2 bases; bases with no gene match: 8. CDR3 residues: CSARRTSGSSTGELFF. CDR3 nucleotides: TGCAGTGCTAGACGAACTAGCGGGTCATCCACCGGGGAGCTGTTTTTT.

The chain is built from TRBV9 and TRBJ2-1; the match to TRBD2 covers 14 bases. Germline V gene lookup returns CDR1 SGDLS and CDR2 YYNGEE. The trim removed 4 bases at V and 8 bases at J, leaving 8 bases unmatched. The CDR3 sequence is 16 residues long. In DNA, the CDR3 is TGTGCCAGCAGCAGGACTAGCGGGGGGCCATTGGATGAGCAGTTCTTC. This gives the protein CASSRTSGGPLDEQFF. Using reference TRBV9 and TRBJ2-1 for the parts outside the CDR3, the full variable domain is DSGVTQTPKHLITATGQRVTLRCSPRSGDLSVYWYQQSLDQGLQFLIQYYNGEERAKGNILERFSAQQFPDLHSELNLSSLELGDSALYFCASSRTSGGPLDEQFFGPGTRLTVL.

This chain connects TRBV20-1 to TRBJ1-6; no firm D call. This CDR3 has 12 amino acids. Trimming took off 6 bases at V and 4 bases at J, with 7 bases between the two ends. Germline assignment: CDR1 DFQATT and CDR2 SNEGSKA (reference sequence). CDR3 in DNA: TGCAGTGCCTCTCCTTATAATTCACCCCTCCACTTT. Its translation is CSASPYNSPLHF.

The chain carries TRBV6-5 and TRBJ2-2; D is undetermined. Trimming stripped 0 bases from V and 1 base from J, with 15 bases between. CDR1 MNHEY and CDR2 SVGAGI come from the germline V gene. The CDR3 is made up of 18 amino acids. The CDR3 reads CASSYSLLGSMNTGELFF. As DNA, the CDR3 is TGTGCCAGCAGTTACTCGCTTCTGGGCTCGATGAACACCGGGGAGCTGTTTTTT.

This chain joins TRBV9 and TRBJ2-7; D gene unclear. From germline, CDR1 is SGDLS and CDR2 YYNGEE. Trimming stripped 0 bases from V and 6 bases from J, with 13 bases between. The length of the CDR3 is 14 residues. The CDR3, as DNA: TGTGCCAGCAGCGTAGATGGCAGGATCGGCGAGCAGTACTTC. It encodes CASSVDGRIGEQYF.

V and J are TRBV4-3 and TRBJ1-2, with D maybe TRBD1 (6 bases). Germline V gives CDR1 LGHNA, CDR2 YSLEER. Trimming stripped 3 bases from V and 6 bases from J, with 11 bases between. The CDR3 covers 13 residues. CDR3 residues: CASSHTGLDGYTF. CDR3 sequence (DNA): TGCGCCAGCAGCCATACAGGGTTGGATGGCTACACCTTC.

This clonotype was recorded a few times. The chain couples TRBV29-1 to TRBJ1-1; D is unclear. Germline V gene lookup returns CDR1 SQVTM and CDR2 ANQGSEA. This CDR3 comprises 14 residues. V was trimmed by 4 bases and J by 1 base, leaving 13 bases between them. The CDR3 loop reads CSVAPLQRNTEAFF. For the CDR3, the DNA is TGCAGCGTTGCTCCCCTTCAGAGGAACACTGAAGCTTTCTTT.

The chain recombines TRBV15 with TRBJ2-7; D gene ambiguous. V was cut by 0 bases and J by 4 bases, with 16 bases left in between. CDR1 and CDR2 (germline): LNHNV, YYDKDF (reference sequence). CDR3 size: 16 residues. CDR3 sequence reads: CATSRDFGQTRYEQYF. The CDR3 DNA is TGTGCCACCAGCAGAGATTTTGGCCAAACTCGGTACGAGCAGTACTTC.

This chain joins TRBV6-2 or TRBV6-3 and TRBJ2-1; 14 bases map to TRBD2. Germline CDR1 reads MNHEY; CDR2 reads SVGEGT. The CDR3 spans 22 residues. V was pared by 0 bases and J by 7 bases, with 20 bases of the junction left unmatched. The CDR3 loop is CASSYSAPGGAGTSGSRNEQFF. The CDR3 coding sequence is TGTGCCAGCAGTTACTCGGCCCCCGGGGGCGCCGGGACTAGCGGGAGTAGGAATGAGCAGTTCTTC.

This clonotype was counted a few times. The V and J genes are TRBV7-2 and TRBJ1-2; D call uncertain. The CDR3 has 13 amino acids. The V and J ends lost 4 bases and 3 bases respectively, with 9 bases between them. The germline V gene encodes CDR1 SGHTA and CDR2 FQGNSA. CDR3 nucleotide sequence: TGTGCCAGCAGCTGGCAGATGGACTATGGCTACACCTTC. Its translation is CASSWQMDYGYTF.

This clonotype was seen more than once but under ten times. The chain has TRBV13 and TRBJ1-1; no reliable D call. Looked up from germline, CDR1 is PRHDT and CDR2 is FYEKMQ (reference sequence). The V gene lost 8 bases and the J gene lost 3 bases, with 16 bases spanning the gap. CDR3 length: 14 amino acids. CDR3 amino acids: CASSRAGPDTEAFF. The CDR3 bases are TGTGCCAGCTCCCGGGCCGGCCCAGACACTGAAGCTTTCTTT.

Many counts were recorded for this clonotype. The chain carries TRBV6-5 and TRBJ2-3; D is ambiguous. V was trimmed by 0 bases and J by 8 bases, leaving 21 bases between them. CDR1 and CDR2 from the germline V gene are MNHEY and SVGAGI. The CDR3 has 17 amino acids. The CDR3 here is CASSYSILGVSTGTQYF. CDR3 nucleotides: TGTGCCAGCAGTTACTCGATCTTAGGTGTATCGACGGGTACGCAGTATTTT.

This clonotype has only a few counts. The chain carries TRBV6-2 or TRBV6-3 and TRBJ2-2; 8 bases are shared with TRBD1. With 7 bases clipped from V and 7 bases from J, the junction kept 14 bases outside the gene matches. The CDR3 covers 16 residues. CDR1 is MNHEY, CDR2 SVGEGT, per germline. The CDR3 sequence is CASTSGQGRGVGELFF. The CDR3 nucleotides read TGTGCCAGCACTTCTGGACAGGGTCGAGGAGTCGGGGAGCTGTTTTTT.

J is TRBJ2-1 and V is TRBV20-1, with 10 bases aligning to TRBD2. The CDR3 spans 15 residues. V shed 7 bases and J 0 bases; nucleotides not matched to a gene: 6. From germline, CDR1 is DFQATT and CDR2 SNEGSKA (reference sequence). The CDR3 DNA reads as TGCAGTGGCAGCGGGGGGGTTAGCTCCTACAATGAGCAGTTCTTC. It is translated as CSGSGGVSSYNEQFF.

This clonotype has only a few counts. This chain links TRBV20-1 with TRBJ2-3; 9 bases line up with TRBD2. CDR3 length equals 13 residues. Per germline, CDR1 DFQATT and CDR2 SNEGSKA (reference sequence). J lost 5 bases, V lost 5 bases, and 5 bases had no gene match. CDR3 DNA: TGCAGTGCTCGCGGGGGGGCCCAAGATACGCAGTATTTT. Translating it yields CSARGGAQDTQYF.

The table lists this clonotype with a few counts. The chain couples TRBV20-1 to TRBJ2-2, with D perhaps being TRBD1 or TRBD2 (5 bases each). The V gene's germline CDR1 is DFQATT and CDR2 SNEGSKA (reference sequence). This CDR3 has 16 residues. Trimming pared 1 base from V and 4 bases from J, leaving 16 bases between. The CDR3: CSARATGTPGTGELFF. For the CDR3, the DNA is TGCAGTGCTAGAGCCACCGGGACCCCGGGCACCGGGGAGCTGTTTTTT.

This chain connects TRBV30 to TRBJ2-5; no firm D call. Germline V lookup: CDR1 GTSNPN, CDR2 SVGIG (reference sequence). The germline V and J ends were trimmed by 0 bases and 7 bases, with 6 bases remaining between them. The CDR3 contains 11 residues. In DNA, the CDR3 is TGTGCCTGGAGTGTTTCCCGGACCCAGTACTTC. Translation gives CAWSVSRTQYF.

This rearrangement joins TRBV7-8 to TRBJ2-5; TRBD2 might be the D (5 bases). The V end was cut by 2 bases, the J end by 3 bases, with 7 bases between. The CDR3 has 13 amino acids. CDR1 and CDR2 from the germline V gene are SGHVS and FQNEAQ. The CDR3 region is CASSLHGKETQYF. In nucleotides, the CDR3 is TGTGCCAGCAGCTTACACGGGAAAGAGACCCAGTACTTC.